The source of this T cell receptor beta chain is a study of blood T cell repertoires in COVID-19. For the study at large: Sample material is recorded as cDNA or gDNA derived from T cells, B-cell-depleted T cells, or PBMCs.

Here immunoSEQ multiplex PCR was the method, and the copy in TCRdb shows in-frame clones only, minus some. The table includes about 200,000 clones, about 86% detected once. This clone has just one count. This CDR3 comprises 14 residues. Per germline, CDR1 SGHDN and CDR2 FVKESK. V was shortened by 0 bases and J by 5 bases, with 10 bases between the two germline ends. The clonotype comes from a woman between 50 and 59 years old with COVID-19, enrolled during active disease. Sequenced sample: peripheral blood. The chain is built from TRBV14 and TRBJ1-2; possible D gene TRBD1, 6 bases. CDR3 in DNA: TGTGCCAGCAGCCAAGAAGGGGGTCAGTATGGCTACACCTTC. Protein sequence: CASSQEGGQYGYTF.